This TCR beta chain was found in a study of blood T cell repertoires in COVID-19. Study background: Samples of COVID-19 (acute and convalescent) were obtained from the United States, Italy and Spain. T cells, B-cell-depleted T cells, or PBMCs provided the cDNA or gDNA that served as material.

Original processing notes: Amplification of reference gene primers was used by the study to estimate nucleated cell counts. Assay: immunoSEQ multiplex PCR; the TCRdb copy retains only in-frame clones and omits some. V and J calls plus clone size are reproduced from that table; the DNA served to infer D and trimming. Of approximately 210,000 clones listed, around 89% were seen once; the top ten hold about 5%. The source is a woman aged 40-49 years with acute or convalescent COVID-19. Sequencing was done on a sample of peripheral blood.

CDR3 protein: CASSLGGDRGNQPQHF. In DNA form, the CDR3 reads TGTGCCAGCAGCTTGGGAGGGGACAGGGGCAATCAGCCCCAGCATTTT. The J gene is TRBJ1-5, the V gene TRBV7-8; 9 bases match TRBD1. The J segment lost 2 bases and the V segment lost 3 bases, leaving 5 bases of the junction unmatched. Germline CDR1 is SGHVS and CDR2 is FQNEAQ. The CDR3 extends over 16 amino acids.